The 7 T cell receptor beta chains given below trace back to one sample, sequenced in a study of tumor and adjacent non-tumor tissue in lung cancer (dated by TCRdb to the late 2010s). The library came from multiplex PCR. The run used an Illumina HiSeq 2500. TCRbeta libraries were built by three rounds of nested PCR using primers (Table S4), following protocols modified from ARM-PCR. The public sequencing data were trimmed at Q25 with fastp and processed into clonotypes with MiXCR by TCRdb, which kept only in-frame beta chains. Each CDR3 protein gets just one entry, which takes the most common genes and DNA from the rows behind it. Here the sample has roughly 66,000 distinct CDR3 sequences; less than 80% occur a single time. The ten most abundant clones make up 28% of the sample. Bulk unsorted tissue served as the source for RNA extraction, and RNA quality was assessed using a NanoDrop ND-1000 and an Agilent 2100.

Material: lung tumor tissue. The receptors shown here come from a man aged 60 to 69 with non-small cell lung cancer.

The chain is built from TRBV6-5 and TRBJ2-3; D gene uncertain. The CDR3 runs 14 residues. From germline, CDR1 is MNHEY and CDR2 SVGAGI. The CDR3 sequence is CISNYSDLRDTQYF. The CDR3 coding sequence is TGTATCAGCAATTACTCGGACCTTAGAGATACGCAGTATTTT.

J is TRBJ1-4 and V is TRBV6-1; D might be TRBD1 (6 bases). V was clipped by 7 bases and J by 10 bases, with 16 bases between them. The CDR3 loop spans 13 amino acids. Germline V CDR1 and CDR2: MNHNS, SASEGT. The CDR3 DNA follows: TGTGCCAGCACAGGGACAAGGGAAGTAAAACTGTTTTTT. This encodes CASTGTREVKLFF.

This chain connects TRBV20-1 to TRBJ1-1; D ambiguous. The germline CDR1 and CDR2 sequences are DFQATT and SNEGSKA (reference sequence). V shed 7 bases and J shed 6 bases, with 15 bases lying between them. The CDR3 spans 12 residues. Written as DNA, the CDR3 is TGCAGTGTTAGTCGGTGGGTGGCTGAAGCTTTCTTT. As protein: CSVSRWVAEAFF.

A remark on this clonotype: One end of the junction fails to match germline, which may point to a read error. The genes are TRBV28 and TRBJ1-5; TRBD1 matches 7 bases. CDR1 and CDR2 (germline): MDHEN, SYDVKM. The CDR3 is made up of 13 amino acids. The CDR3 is CANRGYSNQPQHF. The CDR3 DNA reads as TGTGCCAACAGGGGATATAGCAATCAGCCACAGCATTTT.

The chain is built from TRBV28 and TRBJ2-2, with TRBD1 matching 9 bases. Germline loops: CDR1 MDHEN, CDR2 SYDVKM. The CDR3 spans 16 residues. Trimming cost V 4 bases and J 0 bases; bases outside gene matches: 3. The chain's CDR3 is CASSSGTGSNTGELFF. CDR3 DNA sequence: TGTGCCAGCAGTTCCGGGACAGGGTCGAACACCGGGGAGCTGTTTTTT. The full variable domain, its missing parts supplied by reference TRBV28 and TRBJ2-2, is DVKVTQSSRYLVKRTGEKVFLECVQDMDHENMFWYRQDPGLGLRLIYFSYDVKMKEKGDIPEGYSVSREKKERFSLILESASTNQTSMYLCASSSGTGSNTGELFFGEGSRLTVL.

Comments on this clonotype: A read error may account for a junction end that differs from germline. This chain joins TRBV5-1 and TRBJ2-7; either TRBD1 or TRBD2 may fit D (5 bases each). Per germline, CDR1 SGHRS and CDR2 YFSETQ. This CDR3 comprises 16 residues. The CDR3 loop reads CVSSPTPGPQFYDQYF. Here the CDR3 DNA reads TGCGTCAGCAGCCCCACCCCGGGGCCGCAATTCTACGATCAGTACTTC.

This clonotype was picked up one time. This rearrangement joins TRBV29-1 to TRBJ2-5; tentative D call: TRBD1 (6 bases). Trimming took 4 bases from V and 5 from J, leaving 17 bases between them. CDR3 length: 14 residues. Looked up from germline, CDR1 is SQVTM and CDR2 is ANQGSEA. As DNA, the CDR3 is TGCAGCGTTGGTCGGGACATGGTTTCGGAGACCCAGTACTTC. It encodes CSVGRDMVSETQYF.